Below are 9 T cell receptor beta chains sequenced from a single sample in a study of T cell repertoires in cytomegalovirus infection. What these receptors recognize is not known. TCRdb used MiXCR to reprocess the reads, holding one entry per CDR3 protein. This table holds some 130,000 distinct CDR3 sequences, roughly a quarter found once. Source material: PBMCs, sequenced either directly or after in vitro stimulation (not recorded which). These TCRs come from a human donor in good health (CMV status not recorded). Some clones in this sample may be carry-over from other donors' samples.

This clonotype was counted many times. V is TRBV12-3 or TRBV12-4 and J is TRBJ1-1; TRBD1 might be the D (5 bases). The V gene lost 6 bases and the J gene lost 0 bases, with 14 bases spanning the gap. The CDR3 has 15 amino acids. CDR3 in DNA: TGTGCCAGCAGCCCCCAGGGAACCCTGAACACTGAAGCTTTCTTT. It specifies CASSPQGTLNTEAFF.

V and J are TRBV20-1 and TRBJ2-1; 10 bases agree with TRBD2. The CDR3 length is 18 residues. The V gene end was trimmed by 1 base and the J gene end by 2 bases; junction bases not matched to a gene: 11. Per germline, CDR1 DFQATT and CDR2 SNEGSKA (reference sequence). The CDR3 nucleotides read TGCAGTGCTAGAGGGGACGGGGCTAGCGGGAGAGCCTACAATGAGCAGTTCTTC. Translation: CSARGDGASGRAYNEQFF.

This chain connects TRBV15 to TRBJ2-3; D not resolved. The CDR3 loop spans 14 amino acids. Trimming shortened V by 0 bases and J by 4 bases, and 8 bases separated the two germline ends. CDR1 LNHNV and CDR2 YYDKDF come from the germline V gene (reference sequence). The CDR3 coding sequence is TGTGCCACCAGCAGAGACAAGTCTCCAGATACGCAGTATTTT. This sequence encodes CATSRDKSPDTQYF.

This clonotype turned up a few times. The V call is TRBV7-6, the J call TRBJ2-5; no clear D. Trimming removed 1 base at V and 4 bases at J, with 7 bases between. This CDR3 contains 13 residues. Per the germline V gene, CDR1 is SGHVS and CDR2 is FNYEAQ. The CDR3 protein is CASSLGGVETQYF. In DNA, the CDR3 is TGTGCCAGCAGCTTAGGTGGGGTAGAGACCCAGTACTTC.

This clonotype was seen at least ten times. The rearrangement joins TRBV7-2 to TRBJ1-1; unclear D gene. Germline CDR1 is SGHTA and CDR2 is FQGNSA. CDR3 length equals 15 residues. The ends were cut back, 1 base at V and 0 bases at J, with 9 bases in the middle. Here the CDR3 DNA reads TGTGCCAGCAGCTTAGGCGGGGTCATGAACACTGAAGCTTTCTTT. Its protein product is CASSLGGVMNTEAFF.

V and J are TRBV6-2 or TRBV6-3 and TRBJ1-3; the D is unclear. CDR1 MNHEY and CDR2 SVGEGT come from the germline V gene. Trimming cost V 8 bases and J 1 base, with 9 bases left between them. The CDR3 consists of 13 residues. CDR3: CASHRASGNTIYF. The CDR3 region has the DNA TGTGCCAGCCACCGGGCGTCTGGAAACACCATATATTTT.

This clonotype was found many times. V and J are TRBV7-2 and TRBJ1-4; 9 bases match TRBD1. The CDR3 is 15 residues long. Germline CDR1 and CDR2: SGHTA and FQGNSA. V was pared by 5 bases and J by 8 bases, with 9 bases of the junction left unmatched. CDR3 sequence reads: CASSPDRGRNEKLFF. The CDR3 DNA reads TGTGCCAGCAGCCCAGACAGGGGGAGGAACGAAAAACTGTTTTTT. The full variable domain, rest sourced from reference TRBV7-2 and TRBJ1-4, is GAGVSQSPSNKVTEKGKDVELRCDPISGHTALYWYRQSLGQGLEFLIYFQGNSAPDKSGLPSDRFSAERTGGSVSTLTIQRTQQEDSAVYLCASSPDRGRNEKLFFGSGTQLSVL.

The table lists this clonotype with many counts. The DNA of the CDR3 is TGTGCCACCAGCAGAGGTGGGACTAGTTCGGATACGCAGTATTTT. It is translated as CATSRGGTSSDTQYF. The chain couples TRBV15 to TRBJ2-3, with 8 bases lining up with TRBD2. The CDR3 totals 15 residues. V was clipped by 1 base and J by 6 bases; unmatched bases: 6. Germline V gives CDR1 LNHNV, CDR2 YYDKDF (reference sequence).

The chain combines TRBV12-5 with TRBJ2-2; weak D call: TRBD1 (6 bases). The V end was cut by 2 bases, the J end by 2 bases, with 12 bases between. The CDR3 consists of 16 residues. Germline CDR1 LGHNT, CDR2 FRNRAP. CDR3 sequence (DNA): TGTGCTAGTGGTTTGAAGGTCAGGGGAAACACCGGGGAGCTGTTTTTT. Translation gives CASGLKVRGNTGELFF.